This entry features one T cell receptor beta chain sequence. Its antigen is currently unknown. CDR3 length equals 20 residues. Per germline, CDR1 SGHAT and CDR2 FQDESV (reference sequence). This entry belongs to a study of T cells expressing NK-cell markers. With the 5' RACE reads reprocessed, TCRdb shows one record per CDR3 protein and no DNA. Here the sample table reports under 500,000 distinct CDR3 sequences. Overall study findings and caveats: HCMV specificity of the expanded NKG2C+ T cell clones was not established.

The TCR sequence derives from a woman aged 18 to 75 in good health. The chain couples TRBV11-1 to TRBJ2-3; TCRdb indicates TRBD2, and absent DNA this call remains unverified. The material sequenced was blood T cells: a sorted CD56 or NKG2C T cell subset, CD4+ or CD8+ T cells, or bulk PBMC T cells (not recorded which). The CDR3 is CASSWTRRASGGIHTDTQYF.